In its sample, the clone carrying this TCR beta chain was seen many times. What it binds is not known. CDR1 is MDHEN, CDR2 SYDVKM, per germline. J gave up 2 bases and V 2 bases, and 6 bases lay outside the gene matches. The CDR3 consists of 16 residues. These data originate in a study of identical twins. Findings of the study overall: There were fewer insertions in abundant cord blood beta clonotypes, but memory repertoires showed no such pattern.

Unique molecular identifiers were present on the cDNA, which also gained a universal primer site by template switching. TCRdb passed the 5' RACE reads through MiXCR, listing each CDR3 protein once. The profile shows some 660,000 distinct CDR3 sequences, 8% to 9% of them singletons. These data are also associated with another study on yellow fever vaccine responses in identical twins.

The sequence came from a woman between 18 and 30 years old in good health. V usage is TRBV28 and J usage is TRBJ2-3; 8 bases are a match to TRBD2. Sequencing used PBMCs. CDR3 coding DNA: TGTGCCAGCAGTTTAAGGGCTAGCGGGCCCACAGATACGCAGTATTTT. Translated, it gives CASSLRASGPTDTQYF.